This T cell receptor (beta chain) was captured by sequencing in a study of spatial heterogeneity in lung cancer. Study findings and constraints: Of the expanded TCRs, ubiquitous and regional counts tracked the counts of ubiquitous and regional nonsynonymous mutations, respectively. Tumor mutation count correlated with how many alpha and beta TCRs expanded intratumorally.

TCRdb ran MiXCR on the 5' RACE reads and lists one entry per CDR3 protein. The sample has around 2,500 distinct CDR3 sequences; roughly 5.8% are singletons. Time point reported: sample taken at primary tumor resection. 72 TRACERx patients with early, untreated non-small cell lung cancer donated samples. The study sequenced unsorted whole RNA from tumor, nontumor lung or frozen PBMC. By frequency in the sample, this clonotype is medium-sized (0.01 to 0.1%). As yet, its antigen is unknown. This beta chain is an unintended read in a library built for alpha chains; its size means little. CDR3 size: 14 residues. V dropped 6 bases and J dropped 2 bases, with 13 bases sitting between them. Germline CDR1 reads MNHEY; CDR2 reads SVGAGI.

The receptor's source is a male donor with early-stage non-small cell lung cancer. This chain joins TRBV6-5 and TRBJ2-5; D possibly uses TRBD1 or TRBD2 (5 bases each). The sample here was lung tumor tissue, taken at surgery. The CDR3 nucleotides read TGTGCCAGCAGCCGAGGGGATTTTCAAGAGACCCAGTACTTC. Protein sequence: CASSRGDFQETQYF.